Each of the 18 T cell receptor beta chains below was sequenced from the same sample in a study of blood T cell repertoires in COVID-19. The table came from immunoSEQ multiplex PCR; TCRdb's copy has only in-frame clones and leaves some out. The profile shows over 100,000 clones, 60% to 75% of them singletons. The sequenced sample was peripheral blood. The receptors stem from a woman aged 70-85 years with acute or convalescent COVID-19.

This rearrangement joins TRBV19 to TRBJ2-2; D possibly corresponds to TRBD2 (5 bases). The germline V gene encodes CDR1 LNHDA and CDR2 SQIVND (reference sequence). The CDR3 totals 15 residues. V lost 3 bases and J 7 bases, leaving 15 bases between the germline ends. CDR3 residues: CASSIRGPGGGELFF. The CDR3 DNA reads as TGTGCCAGTAGTATCCGGGGTCCTGGAGGCGGGGAGCTGTTTTTT.

The CDR3 bases are TGTGCCAGCAGTTTAGGGCCCTTAGGTGGCTACACCTTC. Encoded protein: CASSLGPLGGYTF. J is TRBJ1-2 and V is TRBV28; D not resolved. V was pared by 2 bases and J by 7 bases, with 11 bases between. The germline gives CDR1 MDHEN, CDR2 SYDVKM. There are 13 residues in the CDR3.

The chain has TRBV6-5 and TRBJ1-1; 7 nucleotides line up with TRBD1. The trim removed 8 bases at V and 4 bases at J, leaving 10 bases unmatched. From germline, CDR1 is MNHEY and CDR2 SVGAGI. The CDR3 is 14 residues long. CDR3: CASGFQGGSTEAFF. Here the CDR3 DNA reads TGTGCCAGCGGATTCCAGGGGGGATCCACTGAAGCTTTCTTT.

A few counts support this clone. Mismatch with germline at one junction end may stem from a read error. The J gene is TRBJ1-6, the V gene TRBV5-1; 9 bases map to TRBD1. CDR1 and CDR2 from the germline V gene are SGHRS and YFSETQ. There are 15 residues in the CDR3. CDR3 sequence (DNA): TGCGCCAGCAGCAAAACCGGGACAGGGCCTTCATCCCTCCACTTT. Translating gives CASSKTGTGPSSLHF.

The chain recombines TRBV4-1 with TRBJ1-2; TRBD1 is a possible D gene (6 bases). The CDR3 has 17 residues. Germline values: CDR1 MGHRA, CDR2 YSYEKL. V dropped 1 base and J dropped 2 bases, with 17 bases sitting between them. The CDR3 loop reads CASSQASRAGANYGYTF. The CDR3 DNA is TGCGCCAGCAGCCAAGCTTCAAGGGCAGGGGCCAACTATGGCTACACCTTC.

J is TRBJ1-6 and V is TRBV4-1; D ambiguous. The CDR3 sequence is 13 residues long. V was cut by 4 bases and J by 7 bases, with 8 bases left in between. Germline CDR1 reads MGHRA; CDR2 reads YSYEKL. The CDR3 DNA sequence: TGCGCCAGCAGCCGAAGCCCCAATTCACCCCTCCACTTT. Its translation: CASSRSPNSPLHF.

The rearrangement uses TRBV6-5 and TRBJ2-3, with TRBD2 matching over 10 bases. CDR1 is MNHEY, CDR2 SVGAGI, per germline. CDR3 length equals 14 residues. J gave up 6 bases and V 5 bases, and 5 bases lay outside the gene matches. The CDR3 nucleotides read TGTGCCAGCAGTAAGCGGGGGGGCCTGGATACGCAGTATTTT. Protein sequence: CASSKRGGLDTQYF.

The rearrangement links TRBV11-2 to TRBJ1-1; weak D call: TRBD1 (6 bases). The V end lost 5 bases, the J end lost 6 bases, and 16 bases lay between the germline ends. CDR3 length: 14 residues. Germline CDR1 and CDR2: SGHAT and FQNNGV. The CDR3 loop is CASSPIQGRPEAFF. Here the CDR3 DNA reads TGTGCCAGCAGCCCGATACAGGGACGACCTGAAGCTTTCTTT.

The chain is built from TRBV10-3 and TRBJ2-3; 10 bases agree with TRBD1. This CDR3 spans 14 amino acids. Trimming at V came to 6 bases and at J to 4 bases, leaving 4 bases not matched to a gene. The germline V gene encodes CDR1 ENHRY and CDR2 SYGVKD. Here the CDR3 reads CAIRETGGADTQYF. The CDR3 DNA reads TGTGCCATCAGAGAGACAGGGGGCGCAGATACGCAGTATTTT.

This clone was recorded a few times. CDR3: CAWTGASTRRGDTQYF. For the CDR3, the DNA is TGTGCCTGGACGGGAGCGTCGACGCGAAGGGGAGATACGCAGTATTTT. V gene TRBV30 combines with J gene TRBJ2-3; D perhaps matches TRBD2 (6 bases). The CDR3 loop spans 16 amino acids. V gave up 4 bases and J gave up 5 bases, with 22 bases separating them. Germline CDR1 is GTSNPN and CDR2 is SVGIG (reference sequence).

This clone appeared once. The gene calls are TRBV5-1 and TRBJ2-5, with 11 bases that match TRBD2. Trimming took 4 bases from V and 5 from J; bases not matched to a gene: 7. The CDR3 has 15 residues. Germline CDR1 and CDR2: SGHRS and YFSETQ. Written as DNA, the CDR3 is TGCGCCAGCAGCCCAATAGCGGGGGGGCGTGAGACCCAGTACTTC. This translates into CASSPIAGGRETQYF.

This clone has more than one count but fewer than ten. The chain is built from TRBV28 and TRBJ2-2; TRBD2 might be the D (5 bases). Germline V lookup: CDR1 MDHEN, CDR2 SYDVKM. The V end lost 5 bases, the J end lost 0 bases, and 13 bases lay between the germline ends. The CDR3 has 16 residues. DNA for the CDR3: TGTGCCAGCAGTCGGTTACTAGGGTCGAACACCGGGGAGCTGTTTTTT. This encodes CASSRLLGSNTGELFF.

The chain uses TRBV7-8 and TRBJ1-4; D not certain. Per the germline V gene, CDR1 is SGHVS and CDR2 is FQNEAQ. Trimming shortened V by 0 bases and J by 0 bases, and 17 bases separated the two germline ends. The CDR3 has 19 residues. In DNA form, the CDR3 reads TGTGCCAGCAGCTTAGCGCGGCCGACTTTCGTTGCAACTAATGAAAAACTGTTTTTT. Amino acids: CASSLARPTFVATNEKLFF.

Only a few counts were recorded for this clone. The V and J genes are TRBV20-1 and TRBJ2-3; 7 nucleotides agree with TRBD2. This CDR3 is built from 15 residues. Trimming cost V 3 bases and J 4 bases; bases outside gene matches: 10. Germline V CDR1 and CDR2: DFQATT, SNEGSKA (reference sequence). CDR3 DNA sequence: TGCAGTGCTAGTGACCCTAGCGGCGGGGCAGATACGCAGTATTTT. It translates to CSASDPSGGADTQYF.

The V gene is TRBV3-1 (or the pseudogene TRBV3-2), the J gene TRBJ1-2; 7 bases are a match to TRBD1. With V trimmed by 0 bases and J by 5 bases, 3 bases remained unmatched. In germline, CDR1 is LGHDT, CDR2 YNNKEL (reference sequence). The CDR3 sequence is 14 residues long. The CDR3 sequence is CASSQEGGGYGYTF. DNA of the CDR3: TGTGCCAGCAGCCAAGAAGGGGGCGGGTATGGCTACACCTTC.

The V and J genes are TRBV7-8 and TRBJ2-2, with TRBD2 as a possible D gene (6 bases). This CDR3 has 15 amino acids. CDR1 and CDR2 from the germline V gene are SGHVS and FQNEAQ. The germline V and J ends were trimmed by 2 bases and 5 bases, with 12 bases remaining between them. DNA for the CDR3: TGTGCCAGCAGCTTACGACGGGAGAGAACCGGGGAGCTGTTTTTT. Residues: CASSLRRERTGELFF.

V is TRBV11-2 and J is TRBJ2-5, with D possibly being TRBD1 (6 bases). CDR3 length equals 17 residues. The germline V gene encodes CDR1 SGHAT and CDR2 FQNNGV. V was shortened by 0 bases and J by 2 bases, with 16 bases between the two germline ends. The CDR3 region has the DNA TGTGCCAGCAGCTTAGAGGCAGGGGCAATACAGCAAGAGACCCAGTACTTC. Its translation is CASSLEAGAIQQETQYF.

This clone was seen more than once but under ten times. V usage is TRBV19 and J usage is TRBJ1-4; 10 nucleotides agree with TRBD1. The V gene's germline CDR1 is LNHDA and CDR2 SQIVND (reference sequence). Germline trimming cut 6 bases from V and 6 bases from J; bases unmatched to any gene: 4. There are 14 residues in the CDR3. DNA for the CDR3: TGTGCCAGTAGGACAGGGGGCTTGGATGAAAAACTGTTTTTT. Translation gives CASRTGGLDEKLFF.